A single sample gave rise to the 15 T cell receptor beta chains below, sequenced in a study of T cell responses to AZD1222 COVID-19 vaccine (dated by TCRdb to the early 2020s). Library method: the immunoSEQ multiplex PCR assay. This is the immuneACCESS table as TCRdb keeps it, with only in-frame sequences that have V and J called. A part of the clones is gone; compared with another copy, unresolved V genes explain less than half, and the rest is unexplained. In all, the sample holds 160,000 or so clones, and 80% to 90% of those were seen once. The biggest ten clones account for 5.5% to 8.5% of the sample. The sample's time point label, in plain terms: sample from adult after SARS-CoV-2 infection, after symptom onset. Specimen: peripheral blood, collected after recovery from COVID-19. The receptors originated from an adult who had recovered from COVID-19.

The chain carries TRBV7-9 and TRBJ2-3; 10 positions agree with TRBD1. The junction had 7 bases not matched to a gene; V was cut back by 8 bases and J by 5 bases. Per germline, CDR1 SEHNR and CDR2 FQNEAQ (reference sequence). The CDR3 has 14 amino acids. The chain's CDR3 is CASLGDRGEDTQYF. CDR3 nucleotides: TGTGCCAGCCTCGGGGACAGGGGCGAAGATACGCAGTATTTT.

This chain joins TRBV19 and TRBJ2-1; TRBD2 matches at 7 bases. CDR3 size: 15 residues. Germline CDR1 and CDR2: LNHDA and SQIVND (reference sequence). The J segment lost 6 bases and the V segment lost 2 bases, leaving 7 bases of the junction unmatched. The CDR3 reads CASSITRGIGNEQFF. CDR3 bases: TGTGCCAGTAGTATAACGCGGGGGATAGGCAATGAGCAGTTCTTC.

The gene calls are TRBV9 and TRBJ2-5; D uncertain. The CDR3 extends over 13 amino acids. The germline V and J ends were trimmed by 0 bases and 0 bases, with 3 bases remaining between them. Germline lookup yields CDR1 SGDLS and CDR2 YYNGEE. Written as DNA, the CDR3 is TGTGCCAGCAGCGTAGCCTACCAAGAGACCCAGTACTTC. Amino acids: CASSVAYQETQYF. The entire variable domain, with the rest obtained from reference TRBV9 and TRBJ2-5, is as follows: DSGVTQTPKHLITATGQRVTLRCSPRSGDLSVYWYQQSLDQGLQFLIQYYNGEERAKGNILERFSAQQFPDLHSELNLSSLELGDSALYFCASSVAYQETQYFGPGTRLLVL.

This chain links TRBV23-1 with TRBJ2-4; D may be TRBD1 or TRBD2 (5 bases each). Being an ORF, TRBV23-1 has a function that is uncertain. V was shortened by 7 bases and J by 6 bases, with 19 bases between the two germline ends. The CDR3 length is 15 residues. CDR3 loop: CASKTSGDELNIQYF. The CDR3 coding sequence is TGCGCCAGCAAAACCTCCGGGGACGAATTAAACATTCAGTACTTC.

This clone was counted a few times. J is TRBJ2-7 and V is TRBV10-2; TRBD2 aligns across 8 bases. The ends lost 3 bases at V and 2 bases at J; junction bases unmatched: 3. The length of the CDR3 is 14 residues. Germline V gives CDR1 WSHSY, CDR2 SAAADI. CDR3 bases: TGCGCCAGCAGTGACGGACTAGCAGCCTACGAGCAGTACTTC. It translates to CASSDGLAAYEQYF.

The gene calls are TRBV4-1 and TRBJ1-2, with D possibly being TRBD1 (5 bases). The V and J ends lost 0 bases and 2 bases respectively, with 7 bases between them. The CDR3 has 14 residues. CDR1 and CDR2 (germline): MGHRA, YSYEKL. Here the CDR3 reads CASSQERDNYGYTF. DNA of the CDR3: TGCGCCAGCAGCCAAGAGAGGGACAACTATGGCTACACCTTC.

The CDR3 nucleotides are TGTGCCAGCAGCCCGGGACGGAACTATGGCTACACCTTC. It codes for CASSPGRNYGYTF. The V and J genes are TRBV6-4 and TRBJ1-2; D is perhaps TRBD1 (5 bases). V lost 6 bases, J lost 2 bases, and 10 bases lay in between. This CDR3 is built from 13 residues. In germline, CDR1 is MRHNA, CDR2 SNTAGT.

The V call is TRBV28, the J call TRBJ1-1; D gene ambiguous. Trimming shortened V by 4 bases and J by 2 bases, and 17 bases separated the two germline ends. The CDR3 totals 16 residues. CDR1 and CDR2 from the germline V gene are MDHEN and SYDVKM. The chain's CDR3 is CASSSPSRQINTEAFF. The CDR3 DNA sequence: TGTGCCAGCAGTTCCCCTTCTCGTCAAATAAACACTGAAGCTTTCTTT.

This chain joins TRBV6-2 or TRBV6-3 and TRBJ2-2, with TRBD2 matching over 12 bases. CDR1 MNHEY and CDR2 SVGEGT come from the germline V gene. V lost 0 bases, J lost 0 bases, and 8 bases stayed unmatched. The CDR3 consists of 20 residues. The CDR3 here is CASSYSPGLAGGPNTGELFF. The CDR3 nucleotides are TGTGCCAGCAGTTACTCCCCGGGGCTAGCGGGGGGGCCGAACACCGGGGAGCTGTTTTTT.

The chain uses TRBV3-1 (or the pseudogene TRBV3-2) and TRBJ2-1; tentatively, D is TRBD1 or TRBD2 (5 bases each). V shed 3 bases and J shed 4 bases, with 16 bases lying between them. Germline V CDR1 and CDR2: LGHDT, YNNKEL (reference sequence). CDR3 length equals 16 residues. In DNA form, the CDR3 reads TGTGCCAGCAGCCATGGAACGGGGACGAGTTACAATGAGCAGTTCTTC. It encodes CASSHGTGTSYNEQFF.

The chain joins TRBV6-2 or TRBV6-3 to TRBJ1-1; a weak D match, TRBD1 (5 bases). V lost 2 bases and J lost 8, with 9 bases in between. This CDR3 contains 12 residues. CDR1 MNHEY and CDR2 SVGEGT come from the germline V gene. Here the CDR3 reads CASSYPGPEAFF. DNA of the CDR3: TGTGCCAGCAGTTACCCGGGGCCAGAAGCTTTCTTT.

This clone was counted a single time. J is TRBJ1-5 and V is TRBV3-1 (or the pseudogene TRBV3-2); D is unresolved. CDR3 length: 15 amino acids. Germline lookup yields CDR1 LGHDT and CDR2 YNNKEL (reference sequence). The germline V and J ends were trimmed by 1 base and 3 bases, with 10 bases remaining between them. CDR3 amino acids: CASSQGPVHNQPQHF. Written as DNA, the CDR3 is TGTGCCAGCAGCCAAGGGCCGGTCCACAATCAGCCCCAGCATTTT.

The CDR3 reads CASSRTQNTEAFF. Here the CDR3 DNA reads TGCGCCAGCAGCCGAACACAAAACACTGAAGCTTTCTTT. The genes are TRBV4-3 and TRBJ1-1; D is unclear. The CDR3 is 13 amino acids. V gave up 4 bases and J gave up 2 bases, with 8 bases separating them. Germline CDR1 LGHNA, CDR2 YSLEER.

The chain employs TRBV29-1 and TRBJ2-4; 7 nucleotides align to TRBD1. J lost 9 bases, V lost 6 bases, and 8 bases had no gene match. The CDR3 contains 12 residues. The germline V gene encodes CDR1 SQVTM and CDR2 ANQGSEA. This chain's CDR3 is CSVTGTDGIQYF. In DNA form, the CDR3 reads TGCAGCGTGACTGGGACAGACGGCATTCAGTACTTC.

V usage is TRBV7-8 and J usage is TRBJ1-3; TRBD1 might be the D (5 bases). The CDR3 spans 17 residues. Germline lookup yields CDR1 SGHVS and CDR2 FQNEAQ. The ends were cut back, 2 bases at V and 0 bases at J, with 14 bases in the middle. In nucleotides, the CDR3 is TGTGCCAGCAGCTTAAATCTACAGGCTTACTCTGGAAACACCATATATTTT. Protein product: CASSLNLQAYSGNTIYF.